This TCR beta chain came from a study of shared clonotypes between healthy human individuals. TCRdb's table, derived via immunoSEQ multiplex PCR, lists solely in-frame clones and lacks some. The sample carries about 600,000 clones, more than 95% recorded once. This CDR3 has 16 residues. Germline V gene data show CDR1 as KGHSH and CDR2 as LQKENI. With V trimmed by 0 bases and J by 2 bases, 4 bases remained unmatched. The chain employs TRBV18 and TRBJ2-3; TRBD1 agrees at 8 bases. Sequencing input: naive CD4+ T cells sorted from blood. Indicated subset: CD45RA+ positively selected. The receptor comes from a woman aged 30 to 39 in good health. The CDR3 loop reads CASSPPNRGNTDTQYF. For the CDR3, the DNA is TGTGCCAGCTCACCACCCAACAGGGGGAACACAGATACGCAGTATTTT.